This paragraph covers one T cell receptor beta chain sequence. These data are taken from a study of T cell clonotyping in hematopoietic cell transplantation. V dropped 5 bases and J dropped 6; count of bases not matched to a gene: 6. The germline V gene encodes CDR1 SGHTA and CDR2 FQGNSA. The CDR3 is 13 amino acids. Data came from immunoSEQ multiplex PCR; TCRdb stores just in-frame clones and leaves some out. The table records 9,000 to 10,000 clones, about 80% of them present only once. This receptor was taken from a male patient aged 55 to 69 who had an allogeneic stem cell transplant from an unrelated donor, so the T cells may come from the graft donor. Some clones in this sample may be carry-over from other donors' samples. Here the sequenced sample was PBMCs, taken at the time of graft-versus-host disease after allogeneic stem cell transplant. V gene TRBV7-2 combines with J gene TRBJ1-2, with 7 positions matching TRBD1. The CDR3 is CASSQRGPDGYTF. As DNA, the CDR3 is TGTGCCAGCAGCCAAAGGGGGCCCGATGGCTACACCTTC.